This passage covers 31 T cell receptor beta chains from one sample sequenced in a study of T cell responses to AZD1222 COVID-19 vaccine. TCRdb keeps only in-frame clones here, not all; method: immunoSEQ multiplex PCR. The repertoire holds around 50,000 clones, 75% to 90% seen once, with 16% in the top ten. The sequenced sample was peripheral blood, obtained on day 0 of AZD1222 vaccination. These receptors originate from an adult in good health.

The V call is TRBV27, the J call TRBJ2-7; TRBD2 agrees at 13 bases. The CDR3 loop spans 17 amino acids. V shed 5 bases and J 4 bases; nucleotides not matched to a gene: 11. Germline V gene lookup returns CDR1 MNHEY and CDR2 SMNVEV (reference sequence). In nucleotides, the CDR3 is TGTGCCAGCAGTACCCGGCGGACTAGCGGGAGTGGGTACGAGCAGTACTTC. Its protein is CASSTRRTSGSGYEQYF.

The rearrangement links TRBV27 to TRBJ2-7, with 10 nucleotides matching TRBD2. V shed 5 bases and J 2 bases; nucleotides not matched to a gene: 3. The CDR3 is 14 amino acids. From germline, CDR1 is MNHEY and CDR2 SMNVEV (reference sequence). The CDR3 reads CASSLAGETYEQYF. CDR3 DNA sequence: TGTGCCAGCAGTCTAGCGGGAGAAACCTACGAGCAGTACTTC.

The chain combines TRBV6-4 with TRBJ2-3, with TRBD2 matching over 14 bases. The V gene's germline CDR1 is MRHNA and CDR2 SNTAGT. The CDR3 is 17 amino acids. J was trimmed by 6 bases and V by 6 bases; bases with no gene match: 11. The CDR3 reads CASSPGTSGRSGDTQYF. The CDR3 DNA reads as TGTGCCAGCAGCCCCGGGACTAGCGGGAGATCGGGGGATACGCAGTATTTT.

The CDR3, as DNA: TGTGCCAGTAGTTCCCCGTGGAGAATGAACACTGAAGCTTTCTTT. Translating it yields CASSSPWRMNTEAFF. V usage is TRBV19 and J usage is TRBJ1-1, with D unresolved. The CDR3 contains 15 residues. Looked up from germline, CDR1 is LNHDA and CDR2 is SQIVND (reference sequence). Trimming left V 5 bases short and J 0 bases short, with 13 bases between.

V usage is TRBV19 and J usage is TRBJ2-7, with a possible D match to TRBD2 (6 bases). Trimming pared 11 bases from V and 3 bases from J, leaving 14 bases between. Germline-derived CDR1 and CDR2 are LNHDA and SQIVND (reference sequence). The CDR3 spans 12 residues. The CDR3 DNA sequence: TGTGCCGTCGGGACTCTCAGCTACGAGCAGTACTTC. It yields the protein CAVGTLSYEQYF.

The V and J genes are TRBV5-1 and TRBJ2-5, with D possibly called TRBD1 or TRBD2 (5 bases each). The CDR3 runs to 14 residues. Germline-derived CDR1 and CDR2 are SGHRS and YFSETQ. Trimming removed 4 bases from V and 2 bases from J, with 12 bases in between. The CDR3 loop is CASSHGTEQETQYF. Written as DNA, the CDR3 is TGCGCCAGCAGCCACGGGACGGAGCAAGAGACCCAGTACTTC.

This clone has a handful of counts. Mismatch with germline at one junction end may stem from a read error. The chain is built from TRBV6-5 and TRBJ2-7, with D possibly matching TRBD1 (6 bases). This CDR3 contains 16 residues. Germline lookup yields CDR1 MNHEY and CDR2 SVGAGI. CDR3: CASIYQAGTSGYEQYF. CDR3 in DNA: TGTGCCAGCATTTACCAAGCCGGGACATCGGGCTACGAGCAGTACTTC.

This clone appeared once. The chain has TRBV28 and TRBJ1-2; weak D call: TRBD1 (5 bases). Germline CDR1 and CDR2: MDHEN and SYDVKM. The CDR3 covers 14 residues. V was pared by 7 bases and J by 5 bases, with 17 bases between. In nucleotides, the CDR3 is TGTGCCAGCACCCCCGGGGGGGAGGCGTATGGCTACACCTTC. Translating gives CASTPGGEAYGYTF.

This clone occurred a few times. The rearrangement links TRBV7-9 to TRBJ1-2; 7 bases line up with TRBD1. This CDR3 region has 12 residues. V gave up 4 bases and J gave up 8 bases; unmatched junction bases: 4. Per the germline V gene, CDR1 is SEHNR and CDR2 is FQNEAQ (reference sequence). CDR3 region: CASSSTGLGYTF. The CDR3 DNA reads TGTGCCAGCAGCTCGACAGGGTTGGGCTACACCTTC.

The rearrangement uses TRBV27 and TRBJ2-5; D may be TRBD2 (7 bases). The CDR3 is made up of 18 amino acids. The V gene's germline CDR1 is MNHEY and CDR2 SMNVEV (reference sequence). The V and J ends lost 0 bases and 3 bases respectively, with 20 bases between them. CDR3 nucleotide sequence: TGTGCCAGCAGTTTATCGGGAATCACAGGGAGGGGGGAAGAGACCCAGTACTTC. Translated: CASSLSGITGRGEETQYF.

This clone was seen a few times. The chain combines TRBV28 with TRBJ1-3; D unclear. V dropped 2 bases and J dropped 3 bases, with 5 bases sitting between them. This CDR3 spans 13 amino acids. Per the germline V gene, CDR1 is MDHEN and CDR2 is SYDVKM. CDR3 nucleotide sequence: TGTGCCAGCAGTTTAAATGGTGGAAACACCATATATTTT. Translated: CASSLNGGNTIYF.

The V and J genes are TRBV18 and TRBJ2-5; TRBD2 aligns across 8 bases. The CDR3 contains 15 residues. Germline assignment: CDR1 KGHSH and CDR2 LQKENI. V lost 3 bases to trimming and J lost 5 bases; unmatched junction nucleotides: 8. The CDR3 sequence is CASSPSSGRSETQYF. DNA for the CDR3: TGTGCCAGCTCACCGTCCAGCGGGAGAAGTGAGACCCAGTACTTC.

About this clone: Within the sample, other DNA sequences also encode this same CDR3. The DNA of the CDR3 is TGTGCCTGGTCGGCATACAATGAGCAGTTCTTC. Its protein is CAWSAYNEQFF. The chain employs TRBV30 and TRBJ2-1; D not certain. The germline CDR1 and CDR2 sequences are GTSNPN and SVGIG (reference sequence). The V gene lost 5 bases and the J gene lost 4 bases, with 6 bases spanning the gap. The CDR3 extends over 11 amino acids.

The rearrangement uses TRBV3-1 (or the pseudogene TRBV3-2) and TRBJ2-7; D is uncertain. Trimming removed 2 bases from V and 7 bases from J, with 12 bases in between. Germline CDR1 LGHDT, CDR2 YNNKEL (reference sequence). The CDR3 loop spans 13 amino acids. The CDR3 coding sequence is TGTGCCAGCAGCCAACCACCTCTGGATGAGCAGTACTTC. Protein sequence: CASSQPPLDEQYF.

The V call is TRBV28, the J call TRBJ2-7; weak D call: TRBD1 (5 bases). With 4 bases removed from V and 3 bases from J, the gap between germline ends came to 7 bases. Germline V gene data show CDR1 as MDHEN and CDR2 as SYDVKM. The CDR3 is 12 residues long. The CDR3 coding sequence is TGTGCCAGCAGTTCAGGGAACTACGAGCAGTACTTC. Encoded protein: CASSSGNYEQYF.

The chain recombines TRBV7-2 with TRBJ1-2; D is perhaps TRBD1 (5 bases). The CDR3 loop spans 15 amino acids. CDR1 is SGHTA, CDR2 FQGNSA, per germline. Between the trimmed V and J ends, which lost 4 bases and 5 bases, there was a span of 17 bases. The CDR3, as DNA: TGTGCCAGCAGCTACAAAGGTTCGGGGACTTATGGCTACACCTTC. It translates to CASSYKGSGTYGYTF.

The genes are TRBV3-1 (or the pseudogene TRBV3-2) and TRBJ2-2; D is undetermined. V lost 1 base and J lost 6, with 9 bases in between. Germline lookup yields CDR1 LGHDT and CDR2 YNNKEL (reference sequence). The CDR3 consists of 14 residues. CDR3 DNA sequence: TGTGCCAGCAGCCAAGGAGGCGCCGCCGGGGAGCTGTTTTTT. It codes for CASSQGGAAGELFF.

J is TRBJ1-2 and V is TRBV7-3, with D maybe TRBD1 (5 bases). This CDR3 has 16 amino acids. V lost 2 bases and J 7 bases, leaving 20 bases between the germline ends. From germline, CDR1 is SGHTA and CDR2 FQGTGA. CDR3 residues: CASSLVWGETRSGYTF. The CDR3 region has the DNA TGTGCCAGCAGCTTAGTGTGGGGCGAAACTCGGAGTGGCTACACCTTC.

The CDR3 coding sequence is TGTGCCAGCAGCTTAGGATACAGGGTATTGGGTCAGCCCCAGCATTTT. Translation gives CASSLGYRVLGQPQHF. The rearrangement joins TRBV7-8 to TRBJ1-5, with D maybe TRBD1 (6 bases). CDR3 length: 16 residues. CDR1 is SGHVS, CDR2 FQNEAQ, per germline. V was clipped by 1 base and J by 6 bases, with 16 bases between them.

The chain uses TRBV28 and TRBJ1-1, with D perhaps TRBD1 (5 bases). Trimming stripped 8 bases from V and 8 bases from J, with 18 bases between. This CDR3 region has 13 residues. The germline V gene encodes CDR1 MDHEN and CDR2 SYDVKM. In DNA, the CDR3 is TGTGCCAGCTCCCCCGGGACCATAAAAGAAGCTTTCTTT. This codes for CASSPGTIKEAFF. Complete variable domain (other parts from reference TRBV28 and TRBJ1-1): DVKVTQSSRYLVKRTGEKVFLECVQDMDHENMFWYRQDPGLGLRLIYFSYDVKMKEKGDIPEGYSVSREKKERFSLILESASTNQTSMYLCASSPGTIKEAFFGQGTRLTVV.

This sequence joins TRBV4-1 and TRBJ1-4, with D possibly matching TRBD1 (5 bases). CDR3 length: 13 residues. CDR1 and CDR2 (germline): MGHRA, YSYEKL. V lost 0 bases and J lost 7, with 6 bases in between. CDR3 residues: CASSQDGGEKLFF. The DNA for the CDR3 is TGCGCCAGCAGCCAAGATGGGGGTGAAAAACTGTTTTTT.

The chain has TRBV4-1 and TRBJ2-7; D is possibly TRBD1 (6 bases). This CDR3 contains 15 residues. Germline V gives CDR1 MGHRA, CDR2 YSYEKL. V gave up 0 bases and J gave up 0 bases, with 9 bases separating them. CDR3 sequence: CASSQDRGISYEQYF. CDR3 DNA: TGCGCCAGCAGCCAAGATAGGGGGATCTCCTACGAGCAGTACTTC.

The rearrangement uses TRBV7-2 and TRBJ1-5; D unclear. CDR1 SGHTA and CDR2 FQGNSA come from the germline V gene. The germline V and J ends were trimmed by 1 base and 3 bases, with 16 bases remaining between them. This CDR3 spans 17 amino acids. The CDR3 spells CASSLGMAESFNQPQHF. Here the CDR3 DNA reads TGTGCCAGCAGCTTAGGTATGGCAGAGTCTTTCAATCAGCCCCAGCATTTT.

The chain links TRBV5-4 to TRBJ1-5, with D perhaps TRBD1 (6 bases). CDR3 length: 15 amino acids. V dropped 4 bases and J dropped 1 base, with 12 bases sitting between them. The germline gives CDR1 SGHNT, CDR2 YYREEE (reference sequence). DNA for the CDR3: TGTGCCAGCAGCGTACAGGGTGGGAGCAATCAGCCCCAGCATTTT. Translated, it gives CASSVQGGSNQPQHF.

The chain combines TRBV28 with TRBJ1-2, with unresolved D. Germline V gene data show CDR1 as MDHEN and CDR2 as SYDVKM. Trimming took off 3 bases at V and 4 bases at J, with 12 bases between the two ends. The CDR3 has 14 residues. The chain's CDR3 is CASSFPLLGYGYTF. CDR3 in DNA: TGTGCCAGCAGTTTCCCCCTTCTGGGCTATGGCTACACCTTC.

The chain carries TRBV3-1 (or the pseudogene TRBV3-2) and TRBJ1-2; D remains ambiguous. This CDR3 contains 11 residues. Germline CDR1 and CDR2: LGHDT and YNNKEL (reference sequence). The V end lost 4 bases, the J end lost 4 bases, and 4 bases lay between the germline ends. The CDR3 DNA follows: TGTGCCAGCAGCCTGGGCTATGGCTACACCTTC. This encodes CASSLGYGYTF.

This sequence joins TRBV20-1 and TRBJ2-7; D unresolved. Between the trimmed V and J ends, which lost 3 bases and 3 bases, there was a span of 18 bases. The CDR3 consists of 15 residues. CDR1 is DFQATT, CDR2 SNEGSKA, per germline (reference sequence). This CDR3 is CSASPLEELGYEQYF. CDR3 DNA: TGCAGTGCTAGTCCTTTAGAGGAGTTGGGCTACGAGCAGTACTTC.

The chain couples TRBV4-2 to TRBJ2-1, with D hard to call. Germline V gene sequence: CDR1 LGHNA, CDR2 YNFKEQ. The CDR3 covers 14 residues. With 1 base removed from V and 9 bases from J, the gap between germline ends came to 13 bases. The CDR3 here is CASSQVWLAPEQFF. The CDR3 coding sequence is TGTGCCAGCAGCCAAGTTTGGCTGGCACCTGAGCAGTTCTTC.

The genes are TRBV5-1 and TRBJ1-1, with D possibly matching TRBD1 (6 bases). Germline assignment: CDR1 SGHRS and CDR2 YFSETQ. The CDR3 is made up of 14 amino acids. CDR3 DNA: TGCGACAACGAACCAGGGGTAAGAGGGACTGAAGCTTTCTTT. It translates to CDNEPGVRGTEAFF.

The CDR3 DNA sequence: TGTGCCAGCAGCCGACAGTTTCGCCAGCCCCAGCATTTT. Its translation is CASSRQFRQPQHF. V is TRBV6-2 or TRBV6-3 and J is TRBJ1-5; tentative D call: TRBD1 (5 bases). Germline V gene sequence: CDR1 MNHEY, CDR2 SVGEGT. The CDR3 has 13 amino acids. Trimming took off 6 bases at V and 7 bases at J, with 13 bases between the two ends.

The rearrangement joins TRBV3-1 (or the pseudogene TRBV3-2) to TRBJ2-7, with 7 nucleotides matching TRBD1. This CDR3 is built from 14 residues. CDR1 LGHDT and CDR2 YNNKEL come from the germline V gene (reference sequence). J gave up 4 bases and V 6 bases, and 9 bases lay outside the gene matches. The CDR3 sequence: CASSTGTATYEQYF. In DNA form, the CDR3 reads TGTGCCAGCAGTACCGGGACAGCAACTTACGAGCAGTACTTC.